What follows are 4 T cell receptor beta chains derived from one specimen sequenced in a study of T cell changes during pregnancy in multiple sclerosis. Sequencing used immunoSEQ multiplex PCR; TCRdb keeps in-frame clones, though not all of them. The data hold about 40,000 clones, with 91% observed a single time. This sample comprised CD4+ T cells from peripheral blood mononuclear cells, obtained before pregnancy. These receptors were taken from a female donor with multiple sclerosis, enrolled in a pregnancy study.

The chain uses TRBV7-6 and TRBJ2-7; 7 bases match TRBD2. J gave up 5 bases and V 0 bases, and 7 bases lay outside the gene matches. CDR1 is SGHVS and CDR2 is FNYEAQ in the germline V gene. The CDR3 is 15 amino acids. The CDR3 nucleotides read TGTGCCAGCAGCTTAGCGGGGGGGGGAGGAAACGAGCAGTACTTC. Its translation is CASSLAGGGGNEQYF.

CDR3 bases: TGCGCCAGCAGCTTACTAACAGGGGTTAATGGTTATGGCTACACCTTC. It codes for CASSLLTGVNGYGYTF. The J gene is TRBJ1-2, the V gene TRBV5-1, with TRBD1 matching over 7 bases. CDR1 and CDR2 (germline): SGHRS, YFSETQ. The trim removed 2 bases at V and 5 bases at J, leaving 12 bases unmatched. CDR3 size: 16 residues.

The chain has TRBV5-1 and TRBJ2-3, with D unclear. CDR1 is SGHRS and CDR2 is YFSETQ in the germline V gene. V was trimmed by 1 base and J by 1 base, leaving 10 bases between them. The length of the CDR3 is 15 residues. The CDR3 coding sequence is TGCGCCAGCAGCTTGAACGTCCGGGGCACAGATACGCAGTATTTT. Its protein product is CASSLNVRGTDTQYF.

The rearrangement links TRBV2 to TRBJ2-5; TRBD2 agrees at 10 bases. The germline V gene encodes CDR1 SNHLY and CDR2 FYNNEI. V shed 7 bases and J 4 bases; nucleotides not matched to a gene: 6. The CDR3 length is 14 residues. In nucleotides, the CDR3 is TGTGCCAGCATCGGGACTAGCGCTTCAGAGACCCAGTACTTC. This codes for CASIGTSASETQYF.